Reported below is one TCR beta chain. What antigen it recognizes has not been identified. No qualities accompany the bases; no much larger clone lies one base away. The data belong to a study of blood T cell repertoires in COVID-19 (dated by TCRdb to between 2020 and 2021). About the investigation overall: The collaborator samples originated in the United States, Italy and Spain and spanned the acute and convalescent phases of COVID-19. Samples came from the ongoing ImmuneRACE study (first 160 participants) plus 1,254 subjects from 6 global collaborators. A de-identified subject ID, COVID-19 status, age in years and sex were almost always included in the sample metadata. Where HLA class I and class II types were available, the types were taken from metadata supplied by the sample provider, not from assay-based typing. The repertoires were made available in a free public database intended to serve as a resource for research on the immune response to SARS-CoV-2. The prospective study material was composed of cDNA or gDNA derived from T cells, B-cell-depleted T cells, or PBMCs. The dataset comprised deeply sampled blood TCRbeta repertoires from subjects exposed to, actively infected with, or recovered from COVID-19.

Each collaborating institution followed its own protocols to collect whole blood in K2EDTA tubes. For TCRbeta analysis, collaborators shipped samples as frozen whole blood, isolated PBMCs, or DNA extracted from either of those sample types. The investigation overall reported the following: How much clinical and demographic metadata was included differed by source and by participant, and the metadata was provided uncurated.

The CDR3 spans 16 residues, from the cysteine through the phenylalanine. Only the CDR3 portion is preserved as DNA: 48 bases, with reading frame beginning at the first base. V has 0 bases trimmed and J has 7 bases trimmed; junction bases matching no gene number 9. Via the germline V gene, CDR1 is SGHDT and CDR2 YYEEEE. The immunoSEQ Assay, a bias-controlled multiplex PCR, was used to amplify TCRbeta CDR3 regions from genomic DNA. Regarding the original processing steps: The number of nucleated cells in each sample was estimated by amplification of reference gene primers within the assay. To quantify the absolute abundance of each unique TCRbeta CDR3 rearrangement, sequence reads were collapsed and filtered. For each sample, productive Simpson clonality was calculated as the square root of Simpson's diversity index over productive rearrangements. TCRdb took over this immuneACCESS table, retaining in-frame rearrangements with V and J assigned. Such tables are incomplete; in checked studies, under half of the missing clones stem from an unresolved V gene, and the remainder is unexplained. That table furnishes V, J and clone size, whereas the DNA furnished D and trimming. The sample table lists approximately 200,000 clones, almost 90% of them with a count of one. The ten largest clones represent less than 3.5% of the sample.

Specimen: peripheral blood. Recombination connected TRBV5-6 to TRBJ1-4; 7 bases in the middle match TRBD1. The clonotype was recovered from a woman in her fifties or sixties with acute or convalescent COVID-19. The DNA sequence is TGTGCCAGCAGCTTGGTGGCCAGGGGGAAGAGTGAAAAACTGTTTTTT. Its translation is CASSLVARGKSEKLFF.